This T cell receptor beta chain was profiled in a study of T cell responses to AZD1222 COVID-19 vaccine. Clones were sequenced by immunoSEQ multiplex PCR, and TCRdb holds only the in-frame ones, with some missing. This table has more than 95,000 clones, around 83% appearing once. The V end was cut by 1 base, the J end by 4 bases, with 7 bases between. From germline, CDR1 is SGHTA and CDR2 FQGNSA. CDR3 length: 13 residues. This clone was seen more than once but under ten times. The J gene is TRBJ1-2, the V gene TRBV7-2; tentatively, D is TRBD1 (6 bases). This sequence originates from an adult who received the AZD1222 COVID-19 vaccine. The sequenced sample was peripheral blood, obtained 28 days after the second AZD1222 dose. For the CDR3, the DNA is TGTGCCAGCAGCTTAGGGGGGGCCTATGGCTACACCTTC. Amino acids: CASSLGGAYGYTF. The variable domain in full, with the rest retrieved from reference TRBV7-2 and TRBJ1-2, is GAGVSQSPSNKVTEKGKDVELRCDPISGHTALYWYRQSLGQGLEFLIYFQGNSAPDKSGLPSDRFSAERTGGSVSTLTIQRTQQEDSAVYLCASSLGGAYGYTFGSGTRLTVV.